Below, one T cell receptor (beta chain) is given with its context. Trimming shortened V by 6 bases and J by 2 bases, and 20 bases separated the two germline ends. CDR3 size: 16 residues. Germline CDR1 and CDR2: MNHEY and SMNVEV (reference sequence). This record comes from a study of blood T cell repertoires in COVID-19. Those enrolled, adults aged roughly 18 to 100 years, came from some 23 US areas. Produced via immunoSEQ multiplex PCR; TCRdb's table is partial and in-frame only. Of approximately 300,000 clones in the sample, 85% to 90% were seen once. This receptor was taken from a woman aged 18-29 years with acute COVID-19. This rearrangement joins TRBV27 to TRBJ2-7; weak D call: TRBD1 (6 bases). The sequenced material came from PBMCs or T cells enriched from blood (not recorded which). The CDR3 region is CASSPFKGRGAYEQYF. CDR3 DNA sequence: TGTGCCAGCAGCCCGTTCAAGGGCAGGGGAGCCTACGAGCAGTACTTC.